This TCR beta chain originates from a study of blood T cell repertoires in COVID-19. On the study more broadly: The United States, Italy and Spain provided the acute and convalescent COVID-19 samples. The analysed material was cDNA or gDNA that came from T cells, B-cell-depleted T cells, or PBMCs.

Germline V lookup: CDR1 SGHDT, CDR2 YYEEEE. CDR3 size: 15 residues. With V trimmed by 2 bases and J by 7 bases, 9 bases remained unmatched. Original data processing: Reference gene primer amplification gave nucleated cell count estimates. Generated by immunoSEQ multiplex PCR, the TCRdb table keeps only in-frame clones and is missing some. V, J and clone size are taken as reported in that table, and D and trimming were inferred from the DNA itself. The sample lists 100,000 to 150,000 clones; 83% were seen once. The chain carries TRBV5-6 and TRBJ2-4; 7 bases are a match to TRBD2. The sample was peripheral blood. The TCR originated in an elderly man with active or convalescent COVID-19. DNA of the CDR3: TGTGCCAGCAGCTTCAGGGAGGGGTCTTGGAACATTCAGTACTTC. Amino acids: CASSFREGSWNIQYF.